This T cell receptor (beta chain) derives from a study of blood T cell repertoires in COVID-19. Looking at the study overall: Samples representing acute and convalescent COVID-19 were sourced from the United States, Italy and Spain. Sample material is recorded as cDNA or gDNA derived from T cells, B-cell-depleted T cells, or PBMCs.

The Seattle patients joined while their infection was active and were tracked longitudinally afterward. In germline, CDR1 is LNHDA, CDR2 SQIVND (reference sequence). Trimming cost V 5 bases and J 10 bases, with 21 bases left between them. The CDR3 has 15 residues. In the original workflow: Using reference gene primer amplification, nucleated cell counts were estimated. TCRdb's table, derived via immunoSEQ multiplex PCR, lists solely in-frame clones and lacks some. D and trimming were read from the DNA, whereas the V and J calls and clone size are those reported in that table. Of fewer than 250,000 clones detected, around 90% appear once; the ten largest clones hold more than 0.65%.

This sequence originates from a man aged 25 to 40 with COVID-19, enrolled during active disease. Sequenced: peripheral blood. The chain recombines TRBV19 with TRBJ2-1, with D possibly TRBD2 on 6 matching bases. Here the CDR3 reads CASSSRTPLGGEQFF. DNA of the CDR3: TGTGCCAGTAGTTCTCGGACTCCCCTCGGGGGAGAGCAGTTCTTC.